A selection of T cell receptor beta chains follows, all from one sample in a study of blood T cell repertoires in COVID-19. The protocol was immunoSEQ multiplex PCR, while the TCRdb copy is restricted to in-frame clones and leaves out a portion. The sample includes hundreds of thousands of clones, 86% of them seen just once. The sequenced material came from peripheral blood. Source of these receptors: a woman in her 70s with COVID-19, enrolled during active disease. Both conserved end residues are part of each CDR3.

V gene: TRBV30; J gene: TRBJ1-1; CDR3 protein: CAWSAGGQTEAFF
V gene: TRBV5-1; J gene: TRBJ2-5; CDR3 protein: CASSKDRVAYF
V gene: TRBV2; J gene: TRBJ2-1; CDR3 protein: CASSEGQGALKFF
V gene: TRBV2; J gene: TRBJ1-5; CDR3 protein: CASSATGSNQPQHF
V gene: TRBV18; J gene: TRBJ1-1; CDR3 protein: CASSPGREAVAEAFF
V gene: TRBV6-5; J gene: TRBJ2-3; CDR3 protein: CASSSVDTQYF
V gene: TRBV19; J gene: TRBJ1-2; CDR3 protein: CASSGQGALNYGYTF
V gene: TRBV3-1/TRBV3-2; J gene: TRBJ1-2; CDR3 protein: CASSSGGGYGYTF
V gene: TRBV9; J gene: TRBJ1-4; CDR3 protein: CASSARDNFNEKLFF
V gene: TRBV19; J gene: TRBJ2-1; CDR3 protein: CASSIAAGNNEQFF
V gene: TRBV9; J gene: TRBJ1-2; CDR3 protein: CASSLNYRARANYGYTF
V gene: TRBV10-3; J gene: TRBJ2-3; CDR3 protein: CAISVRGGALDTQYF
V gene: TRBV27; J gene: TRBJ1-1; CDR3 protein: CASSFGEGFSEAFF
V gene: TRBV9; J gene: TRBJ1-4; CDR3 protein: CASSVSGTGNEKLFF
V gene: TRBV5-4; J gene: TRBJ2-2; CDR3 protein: CASSSQAGGTGELFF
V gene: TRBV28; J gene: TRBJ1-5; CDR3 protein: CASTPSHGRLPDLNQPQHF
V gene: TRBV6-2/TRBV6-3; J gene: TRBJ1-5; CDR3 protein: CASSRRQGNQPQHF
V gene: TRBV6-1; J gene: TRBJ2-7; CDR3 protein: CASSELGTGLYEQYF
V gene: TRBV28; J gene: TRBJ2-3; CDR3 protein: CASSPWAGGRTDTQYF
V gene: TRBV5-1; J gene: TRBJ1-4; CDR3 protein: CASSLNRAPLGEKLFF
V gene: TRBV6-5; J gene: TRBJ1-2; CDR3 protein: CASSYSPAAHGYTF
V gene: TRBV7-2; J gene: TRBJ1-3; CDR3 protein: CASSLVRQTSGNTIYF
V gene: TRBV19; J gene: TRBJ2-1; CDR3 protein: CASSPPAGGNEQFF
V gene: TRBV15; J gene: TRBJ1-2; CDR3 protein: CATSREQGNYGYTF
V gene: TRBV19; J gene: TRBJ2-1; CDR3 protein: CASSIGGGNYNEQFF
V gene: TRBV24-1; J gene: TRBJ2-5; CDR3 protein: CATSDSSGVGETQYF
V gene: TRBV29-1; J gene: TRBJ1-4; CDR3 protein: CSVQKDWKGANEKLFF
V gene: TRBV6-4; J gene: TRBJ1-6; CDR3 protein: CASSTGVNSPLHF
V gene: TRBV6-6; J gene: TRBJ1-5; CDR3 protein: CASSYPVSNQPQHF
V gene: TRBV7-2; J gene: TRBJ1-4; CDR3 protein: CASSPLPGEKLFF
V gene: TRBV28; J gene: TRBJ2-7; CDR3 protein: CASSFPRQGDYEQYF
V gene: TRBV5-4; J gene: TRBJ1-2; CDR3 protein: CASSLATGGYYGYTF
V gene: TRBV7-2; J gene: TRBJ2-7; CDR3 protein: CASSSTGGSEQYF
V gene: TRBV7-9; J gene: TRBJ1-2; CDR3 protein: CASSPSPGTGNYGYTF
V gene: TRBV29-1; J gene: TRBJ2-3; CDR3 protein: CSVHWTFGTDTQYF
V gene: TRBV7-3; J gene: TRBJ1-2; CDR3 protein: CASSPTGGAPSSLYGYTF
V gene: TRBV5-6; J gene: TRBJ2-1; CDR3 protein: CASSLGSSYNEQFF
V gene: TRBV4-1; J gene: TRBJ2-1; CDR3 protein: CASSQLAGAAFYNEQFF
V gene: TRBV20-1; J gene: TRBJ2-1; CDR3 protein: CSAGGQGRQFF
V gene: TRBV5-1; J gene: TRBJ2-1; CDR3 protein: CASSPISGGANEQFF
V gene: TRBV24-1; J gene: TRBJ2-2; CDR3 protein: CATGAGLGDRGNSNTGELFF
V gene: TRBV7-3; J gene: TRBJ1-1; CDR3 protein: CASSFRGNTEAFF
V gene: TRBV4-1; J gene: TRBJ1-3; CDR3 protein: CASSQVGFSGNTIYF
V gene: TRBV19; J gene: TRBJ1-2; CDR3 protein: CASIAGYGYGYTF
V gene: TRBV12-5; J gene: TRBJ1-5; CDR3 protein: CASGLVITGTVPSYSNQPQHF
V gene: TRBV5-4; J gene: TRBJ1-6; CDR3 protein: CASSPGESSYNSPLHF
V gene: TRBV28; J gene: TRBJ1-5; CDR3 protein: CASSWDREDQPQHF
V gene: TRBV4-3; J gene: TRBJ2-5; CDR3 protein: CASSQARGGAGETQYF
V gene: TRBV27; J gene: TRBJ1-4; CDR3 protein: CASSLWGPPRKLFF
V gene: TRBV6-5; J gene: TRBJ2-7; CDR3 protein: CASRPPGGSEQYF
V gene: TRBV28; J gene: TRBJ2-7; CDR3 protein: CASRRGLTGVGYEQYF
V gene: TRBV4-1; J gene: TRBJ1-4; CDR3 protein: CASSQLQGLVEKLFF
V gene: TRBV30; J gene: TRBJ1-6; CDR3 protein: CAWSEGTGPYSPLHF